This TCR beta chain was identified during a study of T cells after posttransplantation cyclophosphamide. Study results and caveats: TRB clonality was highly associated with recipient CMV seropositivity and reactivation. Skin or GI-infiltrating T cells shared few TRB sequences with blood. Donor CD8+ memory clones often dominated recipient blood repertoires at later times.

Turning to this clone: The antigen is not known.

This CDR3 contains 16 residues. J lost 3 bases, V lost 8 bases, and 10 bases had no gene match. Germline-derived CDR1 and CDR2 are WNHNN and SYGVQD (reference sequence). Sampled 1 year posttransplant, controls received myeloablative marrow transplants, methotrexate and a calcineurin inhibitor. Here immunoSEQ multiplex PCR was the method, and the copy in TCRdb shows in-frame clones only, minus some. The table has 23,000 or so clones, 86% seen once. This TCR came from a female patient aged 30 to 45 who received an allogeneic stem cell transplant from an unrelated donor, was CMV-positive, and had acute and chronic GVHD. Some T cells may arise from the graft donor. Sample: PBMCs, taken about 400 days after allogeneic stem cell transplant with calcineurin inhibitor and methotrexate. V usage is TRBV10-1 and J usage is TRBJ2-5; 12 bases are a match to TRBD2. The DNA for the CDR3 is TGCGCCAGCTCTGGACTAGCGGGAAATGGTGAAGAGACCCAGTACTTC. It is translated as CASSGLAGNGEETQYF.